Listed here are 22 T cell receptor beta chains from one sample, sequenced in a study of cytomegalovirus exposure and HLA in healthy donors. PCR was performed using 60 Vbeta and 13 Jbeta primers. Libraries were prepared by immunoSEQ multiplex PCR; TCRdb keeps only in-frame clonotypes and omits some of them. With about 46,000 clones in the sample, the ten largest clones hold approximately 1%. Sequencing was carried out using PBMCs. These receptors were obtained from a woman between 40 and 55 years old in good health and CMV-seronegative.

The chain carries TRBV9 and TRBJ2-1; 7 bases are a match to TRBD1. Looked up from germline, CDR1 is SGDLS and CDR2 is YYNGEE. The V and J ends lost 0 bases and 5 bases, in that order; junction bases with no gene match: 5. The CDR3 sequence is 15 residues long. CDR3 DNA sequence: TGTGCCAGCAGCGTAGAGGCAGGGGGTGACAATGAGCAGTTCTTC. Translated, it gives CASSVEAGGDNEQFF.

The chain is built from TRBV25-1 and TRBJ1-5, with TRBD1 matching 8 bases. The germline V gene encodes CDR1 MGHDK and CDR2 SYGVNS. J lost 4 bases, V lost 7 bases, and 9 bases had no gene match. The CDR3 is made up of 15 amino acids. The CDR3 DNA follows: TGTGCCAGCACCCCTGACAGGGGCTGTAATCAGCCCCAGCATTTT. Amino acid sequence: CASTPDRGCNQPQHF.

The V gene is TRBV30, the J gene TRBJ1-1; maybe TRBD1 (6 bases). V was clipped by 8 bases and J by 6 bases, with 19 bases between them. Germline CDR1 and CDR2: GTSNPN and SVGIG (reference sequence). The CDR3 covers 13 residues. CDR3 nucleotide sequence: TGTGCCCAAAGTGCGGGGGCGGGGGCTGAAGCTTTCTTT. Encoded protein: CAQSAGAGAEAFF.

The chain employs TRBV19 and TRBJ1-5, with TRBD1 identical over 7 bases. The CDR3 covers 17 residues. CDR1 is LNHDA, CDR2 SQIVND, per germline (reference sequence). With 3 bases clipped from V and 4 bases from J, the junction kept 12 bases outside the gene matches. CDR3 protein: CASSMNRGWDGNQPQHF. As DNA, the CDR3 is TGTGCCAGTAGTATGAACAGGGGATGGGACGGGAATCAGCCCCAGCATTTT.

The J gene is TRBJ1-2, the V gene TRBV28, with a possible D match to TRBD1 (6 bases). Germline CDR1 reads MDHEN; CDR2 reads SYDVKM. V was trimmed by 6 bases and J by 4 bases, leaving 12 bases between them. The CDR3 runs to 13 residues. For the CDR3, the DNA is TGTGCCAGCAGACAGGGAGGGACCTATGGCTACACCTTC. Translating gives CASRQGGTYGYTF.

The CDR3 protein is CASSAGTGGEKLFF. The CDR3 bases are TGTGCCAGCAGCGCCGGGACAGGGGGCGAAAAACTGTTTTTT. The chain combines TRBV9 with TRBJ1-4, with 12 bases matching TRBD1. The CDR3 spans 14 residues. Germline CDR1 and CDR2: SGDLS and YYNGEE. V shed 3 bases, J shed 8 bases, and the junction held 2 bases outside the gene matches.

The CDR3 sequence is CASSQLFGDSSYNEQFF. The CDR3, as DNA: TGCGCCAGCAGCCAATTATTCGGAGACAGCTCCTACAATGAGCAGTTCTTC. The chain couples TRBV4-1 to TRBJ2-1; possibly TRBD1 for D (5 bases). CDR3 length: 17 amino acids. CDR1 and CDR2 (germline): MGHRA, YSYEKL. V gave up 2 bases and J gave up 0 bases, with 14 bases separating them.

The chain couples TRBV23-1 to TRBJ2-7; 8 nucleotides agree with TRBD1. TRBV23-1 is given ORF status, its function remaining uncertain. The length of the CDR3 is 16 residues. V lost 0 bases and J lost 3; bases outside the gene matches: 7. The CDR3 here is CASSQSAGQGIYEQYF. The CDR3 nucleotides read TGCGCCAGCAGTCAATCCGCCGGACAGGGCATCTACGAGCAGTACTTC.

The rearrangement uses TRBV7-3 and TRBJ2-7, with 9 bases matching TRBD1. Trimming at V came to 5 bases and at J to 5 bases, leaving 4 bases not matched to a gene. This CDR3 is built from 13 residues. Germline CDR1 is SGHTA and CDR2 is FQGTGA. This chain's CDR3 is CASSKGQGNEQYF. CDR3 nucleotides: TGTGCCAGCAGCAAGGGACAGGGCAACGAGCAGTACTTC.

CDR3 DNA: TGTGCCAGCTCGCAAGACCACGGGGCTGGGGCCAACGTCCTGACTTTC. Translation gives CASSQDHGAGANVLTF. The V gene is TRBV18, the J gene TRBJ2-6, with D tentatively TRBD2 (5 bases). This CDR3 has 16 amino acids. V lost 6 bases and J lost 2, with 14 bases in between. Germline values: CDR1 KGHSH, CDR2 LQKENI. Filled out from reference TRBV18 and TRBJ2-6, the complete variable domain reads NAGVMQNPRHLVRRRGQEARLRCSPMKGHSHVYWYRQLPEEGLKFMVYLQKENIIDESGMPKERFSAEFPKEGPSILRIQQVVRGDSAAYFCASSQDHGAGANVLTFGAGSRLTVL.

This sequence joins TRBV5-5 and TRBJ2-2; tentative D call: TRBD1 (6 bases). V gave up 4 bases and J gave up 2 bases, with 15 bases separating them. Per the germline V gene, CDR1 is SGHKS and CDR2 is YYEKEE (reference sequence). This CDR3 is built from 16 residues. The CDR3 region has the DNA TGTGCCAGCAGCCTTAACGACAGGAGAAACACCGGGGAGCTGTTTTTT. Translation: CASSLNDRRNTGELFF.

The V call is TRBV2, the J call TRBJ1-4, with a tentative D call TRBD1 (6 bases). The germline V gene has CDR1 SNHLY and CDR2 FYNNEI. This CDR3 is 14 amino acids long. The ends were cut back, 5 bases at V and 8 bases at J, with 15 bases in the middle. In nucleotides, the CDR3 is TGTGCCAGCAGTCCCACAGGGCTCGGAGAAAAACTGTTTTTT. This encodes CASSPTGLGEKLFF.

CDR3 protein: CASSSRTGWYQETQYF. The DNA for the CDR3 is TGTGCCAGCAGTTCCCGGACAGGATGGTACCAAGAGACCCAGTACTTC. The chain has TRBV28 and TRBJ2-5; 7 bases fit TRBD1. Germline-derived CDR1 and CDR2 are MDHEN and SYDVKM. This CDR3 has 16 amino acids. The J segment lost 0 bases and the V segment lost 4 bases, leaving 8 bases of the junction unmatched. Using reference TRBV28 and TRBJ2-5 for the parts outside the CDR3, the full variable domain is DVKVTQSSRYLVKRTGEKVFLECVQDMDHENMFWYRQDPGLGLRLIYFSYDVKMKEKGDIPEGYSVSREKKERFSLILESASTNQTSMYLCASSSRTGWYQETQYFGPGTRLLVL.

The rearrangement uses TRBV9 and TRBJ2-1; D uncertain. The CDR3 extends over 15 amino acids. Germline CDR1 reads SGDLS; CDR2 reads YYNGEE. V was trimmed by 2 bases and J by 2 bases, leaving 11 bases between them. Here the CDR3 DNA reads TGTGCCAGCAGCGTTCTGGCGGTACCCTACAATGAGCAGTTCTTC. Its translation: CASSVLAVPYNEQFF.

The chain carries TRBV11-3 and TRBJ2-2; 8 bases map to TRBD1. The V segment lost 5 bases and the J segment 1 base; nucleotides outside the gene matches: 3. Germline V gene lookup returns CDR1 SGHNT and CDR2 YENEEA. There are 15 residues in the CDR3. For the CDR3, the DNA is TGTGCCAGCAGCCCAGGGGGCAAGAACACCGGGGAGCTGTTTTTT. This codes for CASSPGGKNTGELFF. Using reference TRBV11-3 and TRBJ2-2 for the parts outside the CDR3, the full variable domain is EAGVVQSPRYKIIEKKQPVAFWCNPISGHNTLYWYLQNLGQGPELLIRYENEEAVDDSQLPKDRFSAERLKGVDSTLKIQPAELGDSAVYLCASSPGGKNTGELFFGEGSRLTVL.

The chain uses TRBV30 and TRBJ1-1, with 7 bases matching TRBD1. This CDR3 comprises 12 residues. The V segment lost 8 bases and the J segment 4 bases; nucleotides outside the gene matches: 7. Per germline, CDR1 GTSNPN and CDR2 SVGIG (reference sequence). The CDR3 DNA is TGTGCCGGGCACAGGGGAGCCACTGAAGCTTTCTTT. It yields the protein CAGHRGATEAFF.

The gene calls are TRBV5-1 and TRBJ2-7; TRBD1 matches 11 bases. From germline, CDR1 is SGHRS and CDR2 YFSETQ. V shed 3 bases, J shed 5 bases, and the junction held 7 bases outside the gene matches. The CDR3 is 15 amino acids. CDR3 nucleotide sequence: TGCGCCAGCAGCTCCGGACAGGGGGCGCTGAACGAGCAGTACTTC. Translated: CASSSGQGALNEQYF.

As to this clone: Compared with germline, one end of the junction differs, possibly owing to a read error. The CDR3 here is CASSPGRVQTISDNEQFF. The CDR3 coding sequence is TGCGCCAGCAGCCCCGGGAGGGTTCAGACCATCTCCGACAATGAGCAGTTCTTC. This chain links TRBV5-1 with TRBJ2-1; 8 bases match TRBD2. Germline CDR1 is SGHRS and CDR2 is YFSETQ. CDR3 length: 18 residues. The full variable domain, with the rest looked up from reference TRBV5-1 and TRBJ2-1, is KAGVTQTPRYLIKTRGQQVTLSCSPISGHRSVSWYQQTPGQGLQFLFEYFSETQRNKGNFPGRFSGRQFSNSRSEMNVSTLELGDSALYLCASSPGRVQTISDNEQFFGPGTRLTVL.

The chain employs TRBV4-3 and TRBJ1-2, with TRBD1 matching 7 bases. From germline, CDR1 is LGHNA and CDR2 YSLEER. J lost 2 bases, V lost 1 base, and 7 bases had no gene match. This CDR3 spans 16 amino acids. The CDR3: CASSQGEDRKNYGYTF. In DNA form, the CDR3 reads TGCGCCAGCAGCCAAGGGGAGGACAGGAAAAACTATGGCTACACCTTC.

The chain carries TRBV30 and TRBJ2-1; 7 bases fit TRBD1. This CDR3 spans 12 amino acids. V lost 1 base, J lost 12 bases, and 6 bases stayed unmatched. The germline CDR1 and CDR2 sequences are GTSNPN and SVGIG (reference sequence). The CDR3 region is CAWSGANRGQFF. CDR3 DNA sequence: TGTGCCTGGAGTGGGGCAAACAGGGGGCAGTTCTTC.

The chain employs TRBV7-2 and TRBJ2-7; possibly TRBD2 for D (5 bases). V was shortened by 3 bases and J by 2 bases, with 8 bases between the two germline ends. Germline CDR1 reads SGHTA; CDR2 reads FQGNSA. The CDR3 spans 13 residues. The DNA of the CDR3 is TGTGCCAGCAGCTTCCTGCGGGCCTACGAGCAGTACTTC. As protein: CASSFLRAYEQYF.

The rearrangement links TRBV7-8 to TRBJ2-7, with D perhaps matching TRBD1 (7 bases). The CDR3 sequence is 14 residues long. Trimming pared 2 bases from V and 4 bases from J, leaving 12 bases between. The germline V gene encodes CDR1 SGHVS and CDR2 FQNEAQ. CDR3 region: CASSLFAGQYEQYF. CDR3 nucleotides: TGTGCCAGCAGCTTATTCGCGGGACAGTACGAGCAGTACTTC. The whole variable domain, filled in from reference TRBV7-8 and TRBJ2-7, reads GAGVSQSPRYKVAKRGQDVALRCDPISGHVSLFWYQQALGQGPEFLTYFQNEAQLDKSGLPSDRFFAERPEGSVSTLKIQRTQQEDSAVYLCASSLFAGQYEQYFGPGTRLTVT.